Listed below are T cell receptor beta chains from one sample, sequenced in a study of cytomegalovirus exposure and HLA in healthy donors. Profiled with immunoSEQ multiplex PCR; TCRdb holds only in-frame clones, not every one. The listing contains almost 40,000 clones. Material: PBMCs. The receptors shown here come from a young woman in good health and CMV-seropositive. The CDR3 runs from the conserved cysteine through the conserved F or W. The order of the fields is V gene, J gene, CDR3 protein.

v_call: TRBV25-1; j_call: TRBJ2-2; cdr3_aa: CASQWGRTGELFF
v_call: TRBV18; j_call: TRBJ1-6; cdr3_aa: CASSPGGTVNSPLHF
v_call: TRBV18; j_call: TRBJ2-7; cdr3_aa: CASSPFETGAGLEQYF
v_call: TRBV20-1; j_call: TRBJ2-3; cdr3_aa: CSALTDTQYF
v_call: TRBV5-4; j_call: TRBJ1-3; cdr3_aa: CASSPSPGSGNTIYF
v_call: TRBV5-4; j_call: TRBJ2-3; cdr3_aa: CASSLQVATDTQYF
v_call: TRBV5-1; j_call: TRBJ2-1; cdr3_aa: CASSSAGGYNEQFF
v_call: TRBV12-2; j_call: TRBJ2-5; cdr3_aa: CASRLEAGPKEETQYF
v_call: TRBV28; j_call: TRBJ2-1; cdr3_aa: CASSRVNSYNEQFF
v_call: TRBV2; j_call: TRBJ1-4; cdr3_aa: CASSERTVNEKLFF
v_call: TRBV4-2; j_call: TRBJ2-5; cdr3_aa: CASSPRGAGRSETQYF
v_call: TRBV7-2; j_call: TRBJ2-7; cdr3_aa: CASRTGGTVDEQYF
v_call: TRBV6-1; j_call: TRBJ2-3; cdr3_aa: CASSGLAGADTQYF
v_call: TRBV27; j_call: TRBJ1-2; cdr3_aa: CASSPGQGYGGYTF
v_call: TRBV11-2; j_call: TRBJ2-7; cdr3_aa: CASSYNHEQYF
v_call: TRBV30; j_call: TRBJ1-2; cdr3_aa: CAWVATPGQESYGYTF
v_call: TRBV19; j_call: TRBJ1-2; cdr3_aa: CASNSQGGYGYTF
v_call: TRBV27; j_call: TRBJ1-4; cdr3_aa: CASGRIQGPLSEKLFF
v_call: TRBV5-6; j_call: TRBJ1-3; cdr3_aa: CASSLTQGRNTIYF
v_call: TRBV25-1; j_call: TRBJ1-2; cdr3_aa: CASSAGSNYGYTF
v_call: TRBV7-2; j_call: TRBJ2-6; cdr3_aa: CASSFSRDRVRTGANVLTF
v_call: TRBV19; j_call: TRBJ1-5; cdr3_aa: CASSLDRGQPQHF
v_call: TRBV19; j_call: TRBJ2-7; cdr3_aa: CASSQGTGDLEQYF
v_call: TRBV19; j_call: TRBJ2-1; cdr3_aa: CASSSGAYNEQFF
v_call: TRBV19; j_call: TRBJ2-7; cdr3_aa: CASSSWTGATYEQYF
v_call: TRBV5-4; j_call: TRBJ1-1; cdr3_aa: CASSLQGRNTEAFF
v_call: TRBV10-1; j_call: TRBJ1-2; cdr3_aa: CASSEDRNYGYTF
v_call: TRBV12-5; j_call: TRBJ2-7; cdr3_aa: CASGLALSTGLYEQYF
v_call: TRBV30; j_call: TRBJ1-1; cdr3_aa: CAWAGTENTEAFF
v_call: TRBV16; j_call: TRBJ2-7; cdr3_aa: CASTRRGVHEQYF
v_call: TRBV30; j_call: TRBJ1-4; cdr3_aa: CAWSPLDPRDEKLFF
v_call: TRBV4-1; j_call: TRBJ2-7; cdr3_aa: CASSQETGDPYEQYF
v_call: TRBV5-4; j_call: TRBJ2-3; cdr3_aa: CASSHGRGGSTDTQYF
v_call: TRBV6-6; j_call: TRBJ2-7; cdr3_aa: CASSYSTSCEQYF
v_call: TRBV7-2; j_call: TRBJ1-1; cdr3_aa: CASSLPLESAEAFF
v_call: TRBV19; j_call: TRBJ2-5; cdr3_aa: CASSDQLAVGETQYF
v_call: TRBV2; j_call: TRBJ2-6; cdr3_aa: CASLGPGQGGVGANVLTF
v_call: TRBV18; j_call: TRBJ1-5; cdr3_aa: CASSPAGGNQPQHF
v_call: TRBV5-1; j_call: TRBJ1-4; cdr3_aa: CASSRDTGDEKLFF
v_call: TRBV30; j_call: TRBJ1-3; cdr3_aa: CAWSVGDGNTIYF
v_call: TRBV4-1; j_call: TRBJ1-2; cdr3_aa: CAPSHTLARDRGRGSYTF
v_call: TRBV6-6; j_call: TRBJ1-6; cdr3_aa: CASSYSGADNSPLHF
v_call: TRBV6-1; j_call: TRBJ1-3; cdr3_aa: CASSGSAGSGNTIYF
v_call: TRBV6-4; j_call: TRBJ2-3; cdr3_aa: CASSPLAGDTDTQYF
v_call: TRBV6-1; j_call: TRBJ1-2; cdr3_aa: CASSSPGGYGYTF
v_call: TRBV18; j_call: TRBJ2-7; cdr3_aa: CASSTSGTGLAYEQYF
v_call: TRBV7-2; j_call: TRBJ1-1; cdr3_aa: CASSLTTGFAEAFF
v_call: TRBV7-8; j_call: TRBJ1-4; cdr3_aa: CASSLEGDRRNEKLFF
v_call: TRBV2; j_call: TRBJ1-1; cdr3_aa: CASSEDVSTEAFF
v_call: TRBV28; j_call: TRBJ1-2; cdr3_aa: CASSLYRGPVGYTF
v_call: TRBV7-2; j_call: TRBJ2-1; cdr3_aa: CASSTPEDEQFF
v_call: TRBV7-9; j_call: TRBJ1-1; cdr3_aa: CASSPASEAFF
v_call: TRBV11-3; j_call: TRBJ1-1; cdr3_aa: CASSPRGSAEAFF
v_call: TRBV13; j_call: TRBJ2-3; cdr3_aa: CASSSMDRFLLGDTQYF